This T cell receptor (beta chain) came from a study of HIV-infected patients and healthy controls. Study conclusions and caveats: MAIT alpha-chain CDR3s were frequent in healthy controls, depleted in HIV+.

cDNA was made from about 510 ng RNA using alpha and beta constant primers. Alpha and beta chain libraries were made separately by chain-specific third strand synthesis with multiplexing indices. In TCRdb, the 5' RACE reads were re-called with MiXCR into one record per CDR3 protein. Of some 9,000 distinct CDR3 sequences listed, about 8.8% are singletons. Many counts were recorded for this clonotype. Its antigen is currently unknown. The repertoire came from unfractionated whole blood and reflected all unsorted peripheral T cells. V was shortened by 3 bases and J by 1 base, with 4 bases between the two germline ends. This CDR3 spans 13 amino acids. CDR1 DFQATT and CDR2 SNEGSKA come from the germline V gene (reference sequence).

The chain joins TRBV20-1 to TRBJ1-6; D unclear. Sequencing was performed on blood, taken before antiretroviral therapy. This TCR derives from an adult with HIV infection. The donor label of this sample is uncertain. CDR3 coding DNA: TGCAGTGCTAGGGGTTCCTATAATTCACCCCTCCACTTT. Residues: CSARGSYNSPLHF.